The T cell receptor beta chain under discussion was sequenced for a study of identical twins. At least ten counts were recorded for this clonotype. The antigen is undetermined. Unique molecular identifiers were present on cDNA, and template switching added a universal primer site. In TCRdb, the 5' RACE reads were re-called with MiXCR into one record per CDR3 protein. The sample holds about 150,000 distinct CDR3 sequences, under 4.5% seen once. Trimming stripped 4 bases from V and 0 bases from J, with 7 bases between. This CDR3 comprises 13 residues. Looked up from germline, CDR1 is SNHLY and CDR2 is FYNNEI. Study-level results: Models underpredicted monozygotic twin sharing of out-of-frame TCR alpha. Fewer insertions marked abundant cord blood beta clonotypes; young adult naive trended weakly, memory not at all.

The specimen was memory T cells sorted from blood. This TCR was recovered from a man between 18 and 35 years old in good health. The chain joins TRBV2 to TRBJ2-7; D is ambiguous. For the CDR3, the DNA is TGTGCCAGCAGTGCCCAGCGCTCCTACGAGCAGTACTTC. This sequence encodes CASSAQRSYEQYF.